Following are 21 T cell receptor beta chains from one sample sequenced in a study of cytomegalovirus exposure and HLA in healthy donors. PCR primers comprised 60 Vbeta and 13 Jbeta primers. Assay used: immunoSEQ multiplex PCR; TCRdb lists only in-frame clones, some missing. This table has under 250,000 clones, approximately 80% appearing once. Sequencing was performed on PBMCs. The receptor source for this set is a male donor in good health and CMV-seronegative.

The chain has TRBV13 and TRBJ2-5; D possibly corresponds to TRBD2 (6 bases). The J call may be in error: the DNA end matches TRBJ2-7 better. The CDR3 totals 15 residues. Germline assignment: CDR1 PRHDT and CDR2 FYEKMQ (reference sequence). The CDR3 DNA reads TGTGCCAGCAGCTTAGGCGGGCGGGGCTCCTACGAGCAGTACTTC. Protein sequence: CASSLGGRGSYEQYF.

This rearrangement joins TRBV7-9 to TRBJ2-5; a weak D match, TRBD1 (6 bases). V lost 5 bases to trimming and J lost 1 base, with 11 bases between them. There are 14 residues in the CDR3. The germline V gene has CDR1 SEHNR and CDR2 FQNEAQ (reference sequence). CDR3 in amino acids: CASSLMDSQETQYF. CDR3 coding DNA: TGTGCCAGCAGCCTTATGGACAGCCAAGAGACCCAGTACTTC. Using reference TRBV7-9 and TRBJ2-5 for the parts outside the CDR3, the full variable domain is DTGVSQNPRHKITKRGQNVTFRCDPISEHNRLYWYRQTLGQGPEFLTYFQNEAQLEKSRLLSDRFSAERPKGSFSTLEIQRTEQGDSAMYLCASSLMDSQETQYFGPGTRLLVL.

Concerning this clone itself: This sample includes further DNA sequences coding for the same CDR3. This sequence joins TRBV6-1 and TRBJ2-1; D may be TRBD2 (5 bases). The CDR3 is 14 residues long. Germline loops: CDR1 MNHNS, CDR2 SASEGT. V was trimmed by 4 bases and J by 1 base, leaving 8 bases between them. CDR3 in DNA: TGTGCCAGCAGTGGTGGGAGTTCCTACAATGAGCAGTTCTTC. It specifies CASSGGSSYNEQFF.

The chain carries TRBV5-6 and TRBJ2-7; maybe TRBD2 (6 bases). Germline CDR1 SGHDT, CDR2 YYEEEE. CDR3 length: 14 residues. The ends were cut back, 4 bases at V and 9 bases at J, with 20 bases in the middle. The CDR3 sequence is CASSTEGSPTGQYF. The CDR3, as DNA: TGTGCCAGCAGCACGGAGGGATCCCCCACCGGGCAGTACTTC. Full variable domain (remainder filled in from reference TRBV5-6 and TRBJ2-7): DAGVTQSPTHLIKTRGQQVTLRCSPKSGHDTVSWYQQALGQGPQFIFQYYEEEERQRGNFPDRFSGHQFPNYSSELNVNALLLGDSALYLCASSTEGSPTGQYFGPGTRLTVT.

This clone has only one observation. This chain uses TRBV7-8 with TRBJ1-2, with 9 bases fitting TRBD1. The germline CDR1 and CDR2 sequences are SGHVS and FQNEAQ. The V and J ends lost 5 bases and 10 bases, in that order; junction bases with no gene match: 14. This CDR3 is built from 15 residues. The CDR3 here is CASSPRGQGYTLYTF. CDR3 DNA sequence: TGTGCCAGCAGCCCCCGGGGACAGGGCTATACTCTCTACACCTTC. The full variable domain, in which reference TRBV7-8 and TRBJ1-2 provide the parts outside the CDR3, is GAGVSQSPRYKVAKRGQDVALRCDPISGHVSLFWYQQALGQGPEFLTYFQNEAQLDKSGLPSDRFFAERPEGSVSTLKIQRTQQEDSAVYLCASSPRGQGYTLYTFGSGTRLTVV.

This clone was recorded a few times. The chain has TRBV7-6 and TRBJ2-7; TRBD2 matches 12 bases. The V gene's germline CDR1 is SGHVS and CDR2 FNYEAQ. The CDR3 is 15 residues long. The V gene end was trimmed by 6 bases and the J gene end by 5 bases; junction bases not matched to a gene: 8. The chain's CDR3 is CASSSTSGSQDEQYF. In DNA, the CDR3 is TGTGCCAGCAGTTCGACTAGCGGGAGCCAGGACGAGCAGTACTTC.

This rearrangement joins TRBV9 to TRBJ1-2, with 9 bases matching TRBD1. Germline values: CDR1 SGDLS, CDR2 YYNGEE. The length of the CDR3 is 15 residues. J was trimmed by 0 bases and V by 1 base; bases with no gene match: 1. The CDR3 spells CASSVWTGANYGYTF. Here the CDR3 DNA reads TGTGCCAGCAGCGTATGGACAGGGGCTAACTATGGCTACACCTTC.

This chain connects TRBV19 to TRBJ2-7; D is ambiguous. Germline loops: CDR1 LNHDA, CDR2 SQIVND (reference sequence). The CDR3 sequence is 13 residues long. The V and J ends lost 3 bases and 2 bases respectively, with 8 bases between them. The CDR3 loop reads CASSIQLPYEQYF. DNA of the CDR3: TGTGCCAGTAGTATCCAGTTACCCTACGAGCAGTACTTC. The full variable domain, its missing parts supplied by reference TRBV19 and TRBJ2-7, is DGGITQSPKYLFRKEGQNVTLSCEQNLNHDAMYWYRQDPGQGLRLIYYSQIVNDFQKGDIAEGYSVSREKKESFPLTVTSAQKNPTAFYLCASSIQLPYEQYFGPGTRLTVT.

V gene TRBV7-9 combines with J gene TRBJ2-3, with D possibly being TRBD1 or TRBD2 (7 bases each). There are 15 residues in the CDR3. In germline, CDR1 is SEHNR, CDR2 FQNEAQ (reference sequence). V lost 5 bases and J 2 bases, leaving 14 bases between the germline ends. The CDR3 here is CASSVDRDYTDTQYF. CDR3 in DNA: TGTGCCAGCAGCGTAGACAGGGACTACACAGATACGCAGTATTTT.

This clone was counted between two and nine times. Sequence at one end of the junction differs from germline and may be a read error. The chain combines TRBV7-2 with TRBJ2-7; possibly TRBD1 for D (6 bases). The germline gives CDR1 SGHTA, CDR2 FQGNSA. The CDR3 totals 15 residues. The CDR3 coding sequence is TGTGCCAGCATCCTCACGACTCAATACAGGGCTCCCTACCTCTTC. As protein: CASILTTQYRAPYLF.

The chain joins TRBV19 to TRBJ1-5; possibly TRBD1 for D (6 bases). Germline V gives CDR1 LNHDA, CDR2 SQIVND (reference sequence). Trimming took 5 bases from V and 2 from J, leaving 22 bases between them. This CDR3 comprises 18 residues. DNA of the CDR3: TGTGCCAGTAGTGGGAGGGACGCAGGGGTGACGGGCAATCAGCCCCAGCATTTT. As protein: CASSGRDAGVTGNQPQHF.

The chain joins TRBV1 to TRBJ2-1; TRBD2 is the table's D call and was not checked against the DNA. TRBV1 is a pseudogene. The CDR3 totals 17 residues. The CDR3 region is CTSSRLAGPFSYNEQFF. CDR3 DNA sequence: TGCACCAGCAGCAGACTAGCGGGCCCCTTCTCCTACAATGAGCAGTTCTTC.

The chain links TRBV7-3 to TRBJ1-5; D gene uncertain. The CDR3 length is 13 residues. Germline CDR1 SGHTA, CDR2 FQGTGA. V was trimmed by 3 bases and J by 7 bases, leaving 10 bases between them. The DNA of the CDR3 is TGTGCCAGCAGCTTTAGCGCCTCCCAGCCCCAGCATTTT. It codes for CASSFSASQPQHF.

There are a few counts of this clone. The V gene is TRBV6-5, the J gene TRBJ2-7; no clear D gene. The CDR3 is 14 residues long. Per the germline V gene, CDR1 is MNHEY and CDR2 is SVGAGI. V was clipped by 2 bases and J by 0 bases, with 8 bases between them. The CDR3 DNA is TGTGCCAGCAGTTACGGGCAGGTCTCCTACGAGCAGTACTTC. Translated, it gives CASSYGQVSYEQYF.

CDR3 amino acids: CASSSRPVGQGRRQETQYF. The CDR3 DNA is TGCGCCAGCAGCTCTAGGCCAGTAGGACAGGGTAGGAGGCAAGAGACCCAGTACTTC. The rearrangement joins TRBV5-1 to TRBJ2-5, with 8 nucleotides matching TRBD1. The germline gives CDR1 SGHRS, CDR2 YFSETQ. This CDR3 region has 19 residues. V dropped 3 bases and J dropped 2; count of bases not matched to a gene: 18.

V usage is TRBV27 and J usage is TRBJ2-1; 16 bases match TRBD2. V lost 4 bases and J lost 2; bases outside the gene matches: 5. The CDR3 covers 18 residues. Germline values: CDR1 MNHEY, CDR2 SMNVEV (reference sequence). The CDR3 DNA sequence: TGTGCCAGCAGTTCGGGACTAGCGGGAGGGATGGCCTACAATGAGCAGTTCTTC. Amino acids: CASSSGLAGGMAYNEQFF.

The sample holds one count of this clone. The rearrangement links TRBV7-9 to TRBJ2-5; TRBD1 is a possible D gene (5 bases). The germline V gene encodes CDR1 SEHNR and CDR2 FQNEAQ (reference sequence). Trimming pared 6 bases from V and 2 bases from J, leaving 13 bases between. There are 14 residues in the CDR3. The DNA for the CDR3 is TGTGCCAGCAGTCCACGACAGCCTCAAGAGACCCAGTACTTC. This sequence encodes CASSPRQPQETQYF.

With regard to this clone: This same CDR3 is encoded by further DNA sequences in the sample. The chain is built from TRBV5-1 and TRBJ1-1; no clear D gene. The V gene lost 4 bases and the J gene lost 0 bases, with 16 bases spanning the gap. Germline assignment: CDR1 SGHRS and CDR2 YFSETQ. The CDR3 loop spans 16 amino acids. The CDR3 nucleotides read TGCGCCAGCAGCCCGGTAGTCGCGGGCTTGAACACTGAAGCTTTCTTT. Protein sequence: CASSPVVAGLNTEAFF.

The chain employs TRBV5-6 and TRBJ1-2; D might be TRBD1 (6 bases). The germline V and J ends were trimmed by 5 bases and 3 bases, with 17 bases remaining between them. Germline values: CDR1 SGHDT, CDR2 YYEEEE. The CDR3 contains 15 residues. Here the CDR3 reads CASSPDRGADYGYTF. The CDR3 DNA follows: TGTGCCAGCAGTCCCGATCGGGGGGCGGACTATGGCTACACCTTC.

The chain uses TRBV5-1 and TRBJ2-7; D may be TRBD2 (6 bases). Germline V gene data show CDR1 as SGHRS and CDR2 as YFSETQ. The ends were cut back, 3 bases at V and 0 bases at J, with 19 bases in the middle. CDR3 length equals 17 residues. Here the CDR3 DNA reads TGCGCCAGCAGCTCTGGCGGGGTGTTCGAGGCCTCCTACGAGCAGTACTTC. As protein: CASSSGGVFEASYEQYF.

The V call is TRBV10-3, the J call TRBJ2-7; maybe TRBD2 (5 bases). Per germline, CDR1 ENHRY and CDR2 SYGVKD. The CDR3 runs 14 residues. V was clipped by 0 bases and J by 0 bases, with 6 bases between them. CDR3 loop: CAISESSGSYEQYF. CDR3 in DNA: TGTGCCATCAGTGAGTCGAGCGGCTCCTACGAGCAGTACTTC.